This T cell receptor beta chain stems from a study of naive and memory T cell subsets. With 6 bases clipped from V and 8 bases from J, the junction kept 3 bases outside the gene matches. Germline V gene lookup returns CDR1 DFQATT and CDR2 SNEGSKA (reference sequence). The CDR3 is 13 amino acids. CD4+ T cell IFNgamma after overnight CMV lysate exposure gave donor CMV status. CD8 T cells were positively selected from what remained after CD4 positive selection. Overall study results and limits: There was no ground truth to check naive and memory subset results. Expression changes during T cell differentiation may affect RNA-based TCR counts.

An equimolar mix of two oligonucleotides served as the beta constant-region primer for TRBC1 and TRBC2. TCRdb processed the UMI-ligation and nested PCR reads anew with MiXCR; each CDR3 protein has one entry. The sample holds some 100,000 distinct CDR3 sequences, roughly 7.3% seen once. Details on this clonotype: Its cognate antigen is unknown.

The chain has TRBV20-1 and TRBJ2-1; 14 nucleotides align to TRBD2. The TCR sequence derives from a human donor in good health. Sequencing input: central memory CD4+ T cells from blood. CDR3 region: CSAGTSGRDEQFF. The DNA for the CDR3 is TGCAGTGCCGGGACTAGCGGGAGAGATGAGCAGTTCTTC.